These 14 T cell receptor beta chains originate from one sample sequenced in a study of CD8+ T cells in alopecia areata. As for treatment: oral pan-JAK inhibitor, 5-10 mg twice daily. Sequencing templates came from extracted RNA that was reverse transcribed into cDNA. Data came from immunoSEQ multiplex PCR; TCRdb stores just in-frame clones and leaves some out. The sample has under 200,000 clones; 55% to 75% are singletons. The source material was CD4+ T cells sorted from blood, sampled at week 24, from a patient treated with tofacitinib. The receptors were sampled from a human donor with alopecia areata.

This chain links TRBV29-1 with TRBJ2-4; 7 bases align to TRBD2. CDR3 size: 14 residues. The ends lost 6 bases at V and 3 bases at J; junction bases unmatched: 8. The germline CDR1 and CDR2 sequences are SQVTM and ANQGSEA. The DNA of the CDR3 is TGCAGCGTGGCGGGAGACAACCACAAAAACATTCAGTACTTC. Translating gives CSVAGDNHKNIQYF.

The chain has TRBV7-9 and TRBJ2-5; a weak D match, TRBD1 (5 bases). CDR3 length equals 15 residues. Trimming cost V 7 bases and J 0 bases, with 15 bases left between them. Germline V gives CDR1 SEHNR, CDR2 FQNEAQ (reference sequence). The CDR3, as DNA: TGTGCCAGCACCATACAGGCCAAGGACCAAGAGACCCAGTACTTC. As protein: CASTIQAKDQETQYF.

This rearrangement joins TRBV2 to TRBJ2-7; D is unclear. Germline assignment: CDR1 SNHLY and CDR2 FYNNEI. There are 11 residues in the CDR3. The V and J ends lost 5 bases and 2 bases respectively, with 4 bases between them. The DNA for the CDR3 is TGTGCCAGCAGTTGGACCTACGAGCAGTACTTC. This encodes CASSWTYEQYF.

The rearrangement links TRBV27 to TRBJ2-5, with D unresolved. CDR1 is MNHEY, CDR2 SMNVEV, per germline (reference sequence). The length of the CDR3 is 13 residues. V lost 4 bases and J lost 5, with 11 bases in between. DNA of the CDR3: TGTGCCAGCAGTTACTCTGTAAGGGAGACCCAGTACTTC. Residues: CASSYSVRETQYF.

V is TRBV29-1 and J is TRBJ2-7; D gene uncertain. The CDR3 is made up of 12 amino acids. V shed 4 bases and J shed 7 bases, with 14 bases lying between them. The V gene's germline CDR1 is SQVTM and CDR2 ANQGSEA. The CDR3 DNA is TGCAGCGTTGGGCGGCTATTGGGAGAGCAGTACTTC. As protein: CSVGRLLGEQYF.

J is TRBJ2-3 and V is TRBV10-3; maybe TRBD1 (6 bases). The germline CDR1 and CDR2 sequences are ENHRY and SYGVKD. CDR3 length equals 13 residues. Trimming pared 8 bases from V and 0 bases from J, leaving 9 bases between. The CDR3 sequence is CAIQGTSTDTQYF. CDR3 coding DNA: TGTGCCATCCAGGGGACGAGCACAGATACGCAGTATTTT.

The chain links TRBV5-1 to TRBJ2-5, with 9 positions matching TRBD2. The junction had 9 bases not matched to a gene; V was cut back by 2 bases and J by 4 bases. The CDR3 runs to 16 residues. The V gene's germline CDR1 is SGHRS and CDR2 YFSETQ. The CDR3 sequence is CASSLGSSGAGETQYF. CDR3 DNA: TGCGCCAGCAGCTTAGGGTCTAGCGGGGCAGGAGAGACCCAGTACTTC. The full variable domain, completed using reference TRBV5-1 and TRBJ2-5, is KAGVTQTPRYLIKTRGQQVTLSCSPISGHRSVSWYQQTPGQGLQFLFEYFSETQRNKGNFPGRFSGRQFSNSRSEMNVSTLELGDSALYLCASSLGSSGAGETQYFGPGTRLLVL.

The chain couples TRBV5-4 to TRBJ2-5; D possibly corresponds to TRBD2 (5 bases). The V end was cut by 0 bases, the J end by 3 bases, with 12 bases between. The CDR3 has 15 residues. In germline, CDR1 is SGHNT, CDR2 YYREEE (reference sequence). Here the CDR3 DNA reads TGTGCCAGCAGCTTGGGAGGGAACGGAAAAGAGACCCAGTACTTC. Amino acid sequence: CASSLGGNGKETQYF.

There are a few counts of this clone. This sequence joins TRBV9 and TRBJ2-2; perhaps TRBD1 as D (6 bases). Deletions cut 0 bases from V and 3 bases from J, with 12 bases between. CDR3 length equals 16 residues. Per the germline V gene, CDR1 is SGDLS and CDR2 is YYNGEE. The CDR3 bases are TGTGCCAGCAGCGTAGCTACAGGGACGTACACCGGGGAGCTGTTTTTT. The encoded protein is CASSVATGTYTGELFF.

This clone turned up a few times. This chain connects TRBV5-1 to TRBJ1-6; possible D gene TRBD1, 6 bases. Deletions cut 0 bases from V and 7 bases from J, with 14 bases between. The germline gives CDR1 SGHRS, CDR2 YFSETQ. The CDR3 covers 16 residues. Here the CDR3 reads CASSLEGVVGNSPLHF. The CDR3 DNA sequence: TGCGCCAGCAGCTTGGAGGGGGTCGTGGGGAATTCACCCCTCCACTTT.

This clone was detected only a few times. The rearrangement links TRBV11-2 to TRBJ2-3; a possible D gene is TRBD1 (5 bases). This CDR3 has 16 amino acids. V lost 1 base and J 0 bases, leaving 11 bases between the germline ends. Germline CDR1 is SGHAT and CDR2 is FQNNGV. CDR3 DNA sequence: TGTGCCAGCAGCTTAGGGGGCCTACTGAGCACAGATACGCAGTATTTT. This sequence encodes CASSLGGLLSTDTQYF.

The chain has TRBV25-1 and TRBJ1-2; TRBD1 aligns across 8 bases. V lost 4 bases to trimming and J lost 4 bases; unmatched junction nucleotides: 8. Germline V gene lookup returns CDR1 MGHDK and CDR2 SYGVNS. The CDR3 is made up of 15 amino acids. The CDR3 region is CASSVSGGSSYGYTF. For the CDR3, the DNA is TGTGCCAGCAGTGTATCAGGGGGCTCCAGCTATGGCTACACCTTC.

DNA of the CDR3: TGCAGCGTTGAGGCAGGGGGAGTCACTGAAGCTTTCTTT. Translating gives CSVEAGGVTEAFF. The V call is TRBV29-1, the J call TRBJ1-1; TRBD1 agrees at 7 bases. Germline CDR1 and CDR2: SQVTM and ANQGSEA. The CDR3 covers 13 residues. The V and J ends lost 3 bases and 4 bases, in that order; junction bases with no gene match: 5.

This chain connects TRBV29-1 to TRBJ1-2, with TRBD1 identical over 10 bases. Losses at the gene ends were 4 bases for V and 8 bases for J; bases not matched to a gene: 7. There are 13 residues in the CDR3. Germline assignment: CDR1 SQVTM and CDR2 ANQGSEA. The CDR3 nucleotides are TGCAGCGTTGCGGACAGGGGGTCGCGAGGCTACACCTTC. Protein sequence: CSVADRGSRGYTF.